These 9 T cell receptor beta chains were sequenced from one sample in a study of cytomegalovirus exposure and HLA in healthy donors. The PCR was carried out with 60 Vbeta primers and 13 Jbeta primers. The data were produced by immunoSEQ multiplex PCR, yet TCRdb's version contains in-frame clones alone and is incomplete. The table includes roughly 120,000 clones, roughly two thirds detected once. The sample comprised PBMCs. These receptors all come from a man aged 25-40 years in good health and CMV-seropositive.

This clone has only a few counts. This chain uses TRBV10-3 with TRBJ2-1; 15 positions match TRBD2. Germline CDR1 is ENHRY and CDR2 is SYGVKD. The CDR3 has 15 amino acids. The J segment lost 7 bases and the V segment lost 11 bases, leaving 9 bases of the junction unmatched. The CDR3 region is CAAAGLAGGDNEQFF. CDR3 sequence (DNA): TGTGCCGCCGCGGGACTAGCGGGAGGAGATAATGAGCAGTTCTTC.

This clone was counted only a few times. The chain carries TRBV28 and TRBJ2-7; 9 bases agree with TRBD1. CDR3 length equals 15 residues. CDR1 and CDR2 from the germline V gene are MDHEN and SYDVKM. The trim removed 6 bases at V and 1 base at J, leaving 7 bases unmatched. CDR3 region: CASRIQGAVSYEQYF. The CDR3 coding sequence is TGTGCCAGCAGGATACAGGGGGCCGTGTCCTACGAGCAGTACTTC.

This chain connects TRBV5-1 to TRBJ2-7; D unclear. Germline V CDR1 and CDR2: SGHRS, YFSETQ. The CDR3 is 12 amino acids. V shed 0 bases and J shed 1 base, with 2 bases lying between them. The CDR3, as DNA: TGCGCCAGCAGCTTGGTATCCTACGAGCAGTACTTC. It codes for CASSLVSYEQYF.

This sequence joins TRBV28 and TRBJ1-4, with TRBD1 identical over 8 bases. Germline V gene data show CDR1 as MDHEN and CDR2 as SYDVKM. V shed 2 bases and J 5 bases; nucleotides not matched to a gene: 10. This CDR3 spans 17 amino acids. CDR3 residues: CASSLSRGLSGNEKLFF. The CDR3 coding sequence is TGTGCCAGCAGTTTAAGCAGGGGGCTAAGCGGAAATGAAAAACTGTTTTTT.

The gene calls are TRBV29-1 and TRBJ2-2, with a possible D match to TRBD2 (5 bases). The CDR3 consists of 17 residues. CDR1 is SQVTM and CDR2 is ANQGSEA in the germline V gene. V lost 0 bases, J lost 4 bases, and 18 bases lay in between. This chain's CDR3 is CSVEDRSYGITTGELFF. The CDR3 nucleotides are TGCAGCGTTGAAGATCGGTCCTACGGGATCACCACCGGGGAGCTGTTTTTT.

The rearrangement uses TRBV7-3 and TRBJ2-5; the D gene is possibly TRBD2 (5 bases). The CDR3 spans 13 residues. The V and J ends lost 5 bases and 2 bases respectively, with 9 bases between them. Germline V gene lookup returns CDR1 SGHTA and CDR2 FQGTGA. The CDR3 DNA reads as TGTGCCAGCAGCCCTCGCGGGCAAGAGACCCAGTACTTC. Its translation is CASSPRGQETQYF.

The gene calls are TRBV5-1 and TRBJ2-3, with TRBD2 matching 8 bases. CDR1 and CDR2 from the germline V gene are SGHRS and YFSETQ. The V segment lost 7 bases and the J segment 3 bases; nucleotides outside the gene matches: 7. This CDR3 is 14 amino acids long. The CDR3 DNA reads as TGCGCCAGCCGGCGGGGGGAGCGGACAGATACGCAGTATTTT. Protein: CASRRGERTDTQYF.

This clone was seen more than once but under ten times. The chain links TRBV2 to TRBJ1-2, with D tentatively TRBD1 (6 bases). Germline V gives CDR1 SNHLY, CDR2 FYNNEI. Between the trimmed V and J ends, which lost 6 bases and 4 bases, there was a span of 21 bases. The CDR3 is made up of 16 amino acids. CDR3 nucleotides: TGTGCCAGCAGCAGATCCTGGCGGGGGGCGAGCTATGGCTACACCTTC. Protein product: CASSRSWRGASYGYTF. The full variable domain, with the rest looked up from reference TRBV2 and TRBJ1-2, is EPEVTQTPSHQVTQMGQEVILRCVPISNHLYFYWYRQILGQKVEFLVSFYNNEISEKSEIFDDQFSVERPDGSNFTLKIRSTKLEDSAMYFCASSRSWRGASYGYTFGSGTRLTVV.

The V call is TRBV28, the J call TRBJ2-3; a weak D match, TRBD2 (6 bases). There are 17 residues in the CDR3. V shed 5 bases and J shed 2 bases, with 20 bases lying between them. Germline V CDR1 and CDR2: MDHEN, SYDVKM. The CDR3 coding sequence is TGTGCCAGCAGTCGATCGGGACTTTTTTTGATCACAGATACGCAGTATTTT. This encodes CASSRSGLFLITDTQYF.